What follows is one T cell receptor (beta chain) and its context. This sample is drawn from a study of control samples from healthy donors and cancer patients. The assay was immunoSEQ multiplex PCR, and TCRdb's table has in-frame clones only and misses some. The table records tens of thousands of clones, 83% of them present only once. The germline CDR1 and CDR2 sequences are LGHNA and YNFKEQ. This CDR3 has 16 amino acids. Deletions cut 10 bases from V and 1 base from J, with 20 bases between. The specimen sequenced was blood. This rearrangement joins TRBV4-2 to TRBJ2-1; no definite D call. The sequence came from a man in his 60s in good health. The CDR3 reads CATRPNIAGSYNEQFF. The CDR3, as DNA: TGTGCCACCAGGCCTAATATAGCTGGGTCCTACAATGAGCAGTTCTTC.